This T cell receptor beta chain was found in a study of blood T cell repertoires in COVID-19. Study in general: Researchers got acute and convalescent COVID-19 samples from the United States, Italy and Spain. Nucleic acid was either cDNA or gDNA, and it came from T cells, B-cell-depleted T cells, or PBMCs.

Measured with immunoSEQ multiplex PCR; TCRdb has only the in-frame clones, and not every one. This table holds 260,000 or so clones, around four fifths found once. Sequencing was carried out using peripheral blood. The sequence was obtained from a man at least 80 years old with acute or convalescent COVID-19.

The CDR3 sequence: CASSRTVTETQYF. The CDR3 coding sequence is TGCGCCAGCAGCCGGACAGTAACAGAGACCCAGTACTTC. The chain combines TRBV5-1 with TRBJ2-5; D is perhaps TRBD1 (6 bases). From germline, CDR1 is SGHRS and CDR2 YFSETQ. Trimming took off 4 bases at V and 4 bases at J, with 11 bases between the two ends. The CDR3 totals 13 residues.